Sequencing of this T cell receptor beta chain was carried out in a study of blood T cell repertoires in COVID-19. In the study overall: Sample material is recorded as cDNA or gDNA derived from T cells, B-cell-depleted T cells, or PBMCs.

Produced via immunoSEQ multiplex PCR; TCRdb's table is partial and in-frame only. The repertoire includes about 140,000 clones, roughly 76% of them detected once, and roughly 9% sits in the top ten. The CDR3 sequence is 14 residues long. The sample comprised peripheral blood. The receptor's source is a woman between 45 and 60 years old with active or convalescent COVID-19. The V gene is TRBV21-1, the J gene TRBJ2-7; TRBD1 is the table's D call, not checked against the DNA. TRBV21-1 counts as a pseudogene. The CDR3 nucleotides read TGTGCCAGCAGGGACCGACAGCAAGCCTACGAGCAGTACTTC. It yields the protein CASRDRQQAYEQYF.